Following are 11 T cell receptor beta chains from one sample sequenced in a study of shared clonotypes between healthy human individuals. Sequencing used immunoSEQ multiplex PCR; TCRdb keeps in-frame clones, though not all of them. In the table there are some 490,000 clones, 81% of which are singletons. Sequencing was performed on PBMCs. The origin of the receptors is a woman aged 40 to 50 in good health. Some clones in this sample may be carry-over from other donors' samples.

The J gene is TRBJ2-1, the V gene TRBV30; a possible D gene is TRBD1 (5 bases). V was clipped by 5 bases and J by 0 bases, with 5 bases between them. Looked up from germline, CDR1 is GTSNPN and CDR2 is SVGIG (reference sequence). The CDR3 loop spans 12 amino acids. For the CDR3, the DNA is TGTGCCTGGGACAGCTCCTACAATGAGCAGTTCTTC. It yields the protein CAWDSSYNEQFF.

The J gene is TRBJ2-3, the V gene TRBV10-3; maybe TRBD2 (6 bases). Germline CDR1 reads ENHRY; CDR2 reads SYGVKD. The CDR3 has 14 residues. Deletions cut 6 bases from V and 6 bases from J, with 16 bases between. CDR3 nucleotides: TGTGCCATCAGAAATTCCACGGGGAGGGATACGCAGTATTTT. Translating it yields CAIRNSTGRDTQYF.

The chain carries TRBV28 and TRBJ1-1, with D possibly matching TRBD1 (6 bases). Germline CDR1 is MDHEN and CDR2 is SYDVKM. V lost 6 bases to trimming and J lost 1 base, with 15 bases between them. The CDR3 runs to 15 residues. CDR3 coding DNA: TGTGCCAGCAGGGAACAGGGTGGTGGGAACACTGAAGCTTTCTTT. Encoded protein: CASREQGGGNTEAFF.

The chain recombines TRBV18 with TRBJ1-5, with D unclear. The CDR3 is 15 residues long. The ends were cut back, 6 bases at V and 0 bases at J, with 12 bases in the middle. In germline, CDR1 is KGHSH, CDR2 LQKENI. The DNA for the CDR3 is TGTGCCAGCTCTCTAGGAAGCGGTAGCAATCAGCCCCAGCATTTT. Protein: CASSLGSGSNQPQHF.

The genes are TRBV6-6 and TRBJ1-2; 7 bases fit TRBD1. Trimming at V came to 2 bases and at J to 4 bases, leaving 4 bases not matched to a gene. The length of the CDR3 is 14 residues. CDR1 MNHNY and CDR2 SVGAGI come from the germline V gene (reference sequence). CDR3 residues: CASSYDGQAYGYTF. The CDR3 DNA follows: TGTGCCAGCAGTTACGATGGACAGGCCTATGGCTACACCTTC.

This clone showed up many times. CDR3 in amino acids: CSARVGGRQFF. CDR3 DNA sequence: TGCAGTGCTAGAGTGGGCGGGAGGCAGTTCTTC. V gene TRBV20-1 combines with J gene TRBJ2-1, with 7 bases fitting TRBD2. The J segment lost 12 bases and the V segment lost 1 base, leaving 3 bases of the junction unmatched. The V gene's germline CDR1 is DFQATT and CDR2 SNEGSKA (reference sequence). There are 11 residues in the CDR3.

The rearrangement uses TRBV19 and TRBJ2-5; 8 bases map to TRBD1. CDR3 size: 16 residues. The V gene end was trimmed by 5 bases and the J gene end by 5 bases; junction bases not matched to a gene: 13. Germline CDR1 LNHDA, CDR2 SQIVND (reference sequence). This CDR3 reads CASSDLLSGGLETQYF. CDR3 sequence (DNA): TGTGCCAGTAGTGATCTCTTGTCAGGGGGCCTGGAGACCCAGTACTTC.

This chain uses TRBV7-9 with TRBJ1-2; TRBD1 agrees at 8 bases. From germline, CDR1 is SEHNR and CDR2 FQNEAQ (reference sequence). The CDR3 extends over 15 amino acids. V gave up 5 bases and J gave up 3 bases; unmatched junction bases: 8. The DNA of the CDR3 is TGTGCCAGCAGCCTCGAGACAGGGGCTTACTATGGCTACACCTTC. As protein: CASSLETGAYYGYTF. The full variable domain, its missing parts supplied by reference TRBV7-9 and TRBJ1-2, is DTGVSQNPRHKITKRGQNVTFRCDPISEHNRLYWYRQTLGQGPEFLTYFQNEAQLEKSRLLSDRFSAERPKGSFSTLEIQRTEQGDSAMYLCASSLETGAYYGYTFGSGTRLTVV.

The rearrangement uses TRBV2 and TRBJ2-7, with D tentatively TRBD1 (5 bases). The germline gives CDR1 SNHLY, CDR2 FYNNEI. Trimming pared 4 bases from V and 6 bases from J, leaving 7 bases between. CDR3 length equals 11 residues. CDR3 sequence reads: CASSGRVEQYF. For the CDR3, the DNA is TGTGCCAGCAGTGGCAGGGTCGAGCAGTACTTC. Based on the CDR3 plus reference TRBV2 and TRBJ2-7, the full variable domain is EPEVTQTPSHQVTQMGQEVILRCVPISNHLYFYWYRQILGQKVEFLVSFYNNEISEKSEIFDDQFSVERPDGSNFTLKIRSTKLEDSAMYFCASSGRVEQYFGPGTRLTVT.

This chain links TRBV18 with TRBJ2-7; D possibly corresponds to TRBD2 (5 bases). Between the trimmed V and J ends, which lost 3 bases and 2 bases, there was a span of 11 bases. Germline CDR1 is KGHSH and CDR2 is LQKENI. This CDR3 spans 14 amino acids. CDR3 amino acids: CASSPVGDPYEQYF. The DNA of the CDR3 is TGTGCCAGCTCACCTGTGGGAGACCCCTACGAGCAGTACTTC.

In this sample, this clone turned up a few times. V gene TRBV4-2 combines with J gene TRBJ1-2, with 7 bases lining up with TRBD1. Germline CDR1 LGHNA, CDR2 YNFKEQ. V shed 4 bases, J shed 6 bases, and the junction held 8 bases outside the gene matches. The CDR3 covers 14 residues. The CDR3 DNA sequence: TGTGCCAGCAGCCCGACCCGACAGGGAAATGGCTACACCTTC. It codes for CASSPTRQGNGYTF.